Sequencing of this T cell receptor (beta chain) was carried out in a study of blood T cell repertoires in COVID-19. Assay used: immunoSEQ multiplex PCR; TCRdb lists only in-frame clones, some missing. The sample lists around 250,000 clones; more than 85% were seen once. J was trimmed by 3 bases and V by 5 bases; bases with no gene match: 8. Germline CDR1 KGHDR, CDR2 SFDVKD. The CDR3 is 15 amino acids. The sequencing sample was made of peripheral blood. This receptor was identified in a man younger than 35 with active or convalescent COVID-19. V and J are TRBV24-1 and TRBJ2-5; TRBD1 agrees at 7 bases. The CDR3 DNA reads as TGTGCCACCAGTGGCCAGACAGGGAAGGAAGAGACCCAGTACTTC. It yields the protein CATSGQTGKEETQYF.